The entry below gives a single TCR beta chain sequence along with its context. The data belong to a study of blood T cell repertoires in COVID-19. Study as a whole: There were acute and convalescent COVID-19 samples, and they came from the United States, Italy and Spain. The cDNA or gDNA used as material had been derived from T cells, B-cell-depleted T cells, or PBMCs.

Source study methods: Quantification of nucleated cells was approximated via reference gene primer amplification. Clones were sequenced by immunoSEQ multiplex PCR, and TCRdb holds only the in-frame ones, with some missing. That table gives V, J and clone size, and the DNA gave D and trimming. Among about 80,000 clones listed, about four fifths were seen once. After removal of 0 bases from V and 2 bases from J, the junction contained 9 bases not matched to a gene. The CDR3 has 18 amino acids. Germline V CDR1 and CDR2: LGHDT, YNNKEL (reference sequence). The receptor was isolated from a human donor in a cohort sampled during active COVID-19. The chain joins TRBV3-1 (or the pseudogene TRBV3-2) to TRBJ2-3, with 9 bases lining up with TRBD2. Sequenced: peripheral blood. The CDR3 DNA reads TGTGCCAGCAGCCAAGATTTGGGTAGCGGGGGAACCACAGATACGCAGTATTTT. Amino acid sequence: CASSQDLGSGGTTDTQYF.